Listed below are T cell receptor beta chains from one sample, sequenced in a study of immune characteristics of hereditary and idiopathic chronic pancreatitis. Clones were sequenced by immunoSEQ multiplex PCR, and TCRdb holds only the in-frame ones, with some missing. Of about 14,000 clones in the sample, roughly 80% are singletons; the top ten hold over 12%. The sample was pancreas tissue with hereditary chronic pancreatitis. The origin of the receptors is a human donor with chronic pancreatitis. Both conserved end residues are part of each CDR3. Fields, in order: CDR3 length, V gene, CDR3 protein.

>14|TRBV10-3
CAITSSGGNTEAFF
>14|TRBV2
CASSARGTAYEQYF
>15|TRBV7-8
CASRSGGSSGNTIYF
>13|TRBV29-1
CSVVRASSYEQYF
>10|TRBV29-1
CSVGGDEQFF
>12|TRBV28
CASRDNEAKLFF
>15|TRBV5-4
CASSLEGGQGRTQYF
>15|TRBV5-6
CASSPLPPGYNEQFF
>15|TRBV5-1
CASSSEGWGDTEAFF
>16|TRBV30
CAWSVAASAGTDTQYF
>12|TRBV7-6
CASSLGTSEQFF
>16|TRBV5-5
CASSSGTGASKNIQYF
>11|TRBV4-2
CASSPGTEQFF
>14|TRBV27
CASSSSGRSYEQYF
>15|TRBV5-4
CASSPDRVRIYGYTF
>12|TRBV3-1/TRBV3-2
CASSPSSYEQYF
>14|TRBV6-1
CASSEGGASDEQFF
>17|TRBV10-3
CAISESSRTSSYNEQFF
>16|TRBV30
CAWSPSPSGDPYEQYF
>15|TRBV3-1/TRBV3-2
CASSLTGSDVKGYTF
>15|TRBV7-7
CASSRGGAGYNEQFF
>14|TRBV18
CASSPGGGLDEQYF
>14|TRBV28
CASSLQGAKNIQYF
>15|TRBV5-4
CASSADRGETDTQYF
>13|TRBV6-2/TRBV6-3
CASSTGHTGELFF
>14|TRBV19
CASSIGGLASEQYF
>12|TRBV3-1/TRBV3-2
CASSQEGREQFF
>16|TRBV29-1
CSLEPRLGSNTDTQYF
>13|TRBV7-9
CASSGQGNYGYTF
>15|TRBV9
CASSVGIARNTEAFF
>14|TRBV5-4
CASSNRAVSYEQYF
>12|TRBV29-1
CSCSRGETEAFF
>15|TRBV19
CASSRDRGHPYGYTF
>14|TRBV3-1/TRBV3-2
CASSQTTTGIEQYF
>16|TRBV7-2
CASSLAGTELNSPLHF
>16|TRBV5-1
CASSLEVGTGTGELFF
>15|TRBV30
CAWSGQGRRTGELFF
>15|TRBV11-3
CASSPGTSGYNEQFF
>13|TRBV5-1
CASSDRDNSPLHF
>13|TRBV7-2
CASSSRTGETQYF
>13|TRBV3-1/TRBV3-2
CASSQDQYGELFF